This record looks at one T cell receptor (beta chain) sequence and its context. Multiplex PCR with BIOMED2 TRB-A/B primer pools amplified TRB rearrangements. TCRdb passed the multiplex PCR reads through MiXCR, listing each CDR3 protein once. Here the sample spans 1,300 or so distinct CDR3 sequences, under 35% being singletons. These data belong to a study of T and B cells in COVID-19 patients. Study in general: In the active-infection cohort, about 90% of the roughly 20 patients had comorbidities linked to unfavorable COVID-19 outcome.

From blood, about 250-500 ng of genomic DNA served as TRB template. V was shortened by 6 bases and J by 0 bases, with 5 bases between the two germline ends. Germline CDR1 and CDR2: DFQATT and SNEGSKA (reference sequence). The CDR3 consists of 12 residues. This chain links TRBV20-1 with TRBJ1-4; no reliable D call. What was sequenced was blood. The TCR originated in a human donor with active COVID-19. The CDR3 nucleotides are TGCAGTGCGACGGCAACTAATGAAAAACTGTTTTTT. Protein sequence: CSATATNEKLFF.